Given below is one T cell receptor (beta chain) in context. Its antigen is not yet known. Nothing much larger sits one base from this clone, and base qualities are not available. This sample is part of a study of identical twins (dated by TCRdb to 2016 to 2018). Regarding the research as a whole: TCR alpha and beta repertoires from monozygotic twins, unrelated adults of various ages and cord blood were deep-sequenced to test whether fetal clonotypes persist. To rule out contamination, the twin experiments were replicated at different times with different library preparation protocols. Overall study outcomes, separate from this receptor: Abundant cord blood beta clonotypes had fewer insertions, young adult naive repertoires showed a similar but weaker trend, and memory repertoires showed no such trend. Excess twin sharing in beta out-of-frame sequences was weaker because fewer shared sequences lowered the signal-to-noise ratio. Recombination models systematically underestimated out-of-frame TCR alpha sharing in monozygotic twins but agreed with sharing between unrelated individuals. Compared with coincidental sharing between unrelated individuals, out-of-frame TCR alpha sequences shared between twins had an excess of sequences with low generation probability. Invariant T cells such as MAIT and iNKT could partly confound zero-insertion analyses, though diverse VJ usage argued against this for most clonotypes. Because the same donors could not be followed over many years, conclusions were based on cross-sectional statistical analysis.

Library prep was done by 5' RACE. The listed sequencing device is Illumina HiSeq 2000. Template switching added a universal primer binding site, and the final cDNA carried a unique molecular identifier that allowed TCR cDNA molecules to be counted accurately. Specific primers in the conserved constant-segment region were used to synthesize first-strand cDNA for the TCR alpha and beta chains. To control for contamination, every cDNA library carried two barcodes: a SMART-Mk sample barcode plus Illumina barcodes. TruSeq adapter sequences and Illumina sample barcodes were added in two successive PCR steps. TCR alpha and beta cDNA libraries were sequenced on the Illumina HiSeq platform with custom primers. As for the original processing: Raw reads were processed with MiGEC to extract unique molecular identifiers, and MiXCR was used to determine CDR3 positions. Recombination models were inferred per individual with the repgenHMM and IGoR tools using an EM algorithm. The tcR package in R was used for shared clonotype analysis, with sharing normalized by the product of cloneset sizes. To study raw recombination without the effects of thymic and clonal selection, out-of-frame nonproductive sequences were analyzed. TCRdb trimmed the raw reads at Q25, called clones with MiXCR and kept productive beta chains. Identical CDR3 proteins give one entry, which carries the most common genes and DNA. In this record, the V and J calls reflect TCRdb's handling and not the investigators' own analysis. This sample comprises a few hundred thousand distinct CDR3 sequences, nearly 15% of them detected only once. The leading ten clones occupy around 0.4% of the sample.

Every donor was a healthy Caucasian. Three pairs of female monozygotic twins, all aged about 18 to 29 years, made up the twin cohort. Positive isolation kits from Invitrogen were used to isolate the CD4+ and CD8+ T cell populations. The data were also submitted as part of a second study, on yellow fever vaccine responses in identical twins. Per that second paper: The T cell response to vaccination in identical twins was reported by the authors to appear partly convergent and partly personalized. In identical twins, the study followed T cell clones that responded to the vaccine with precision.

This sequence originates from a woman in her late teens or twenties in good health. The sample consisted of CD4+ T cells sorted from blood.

The nucleotide sequence is given as TGTGCCAGCAGCTTAGATGGGGGTTTCCAAGAGACCCAGTACTTC. It translates as CASSLDGGFQETQYF. The chain employs TRBV7-9 and TRBJ2-5; the D match is possibly TRBD1 or TRBD2, with 5 bases aligned in each. Cut back by 1 base and 1 base, the V and J ends lie 10 bases apart. In the germline V gene (reference sequence), CDR1 corresponds to SEHNR and CDR2 to FQNEAQ. The cysteine opens and the phenylalanine closes a CDR3 of 15 amino acids. The only DNA kept is the CDR3, 45 bases in frame from the first base.